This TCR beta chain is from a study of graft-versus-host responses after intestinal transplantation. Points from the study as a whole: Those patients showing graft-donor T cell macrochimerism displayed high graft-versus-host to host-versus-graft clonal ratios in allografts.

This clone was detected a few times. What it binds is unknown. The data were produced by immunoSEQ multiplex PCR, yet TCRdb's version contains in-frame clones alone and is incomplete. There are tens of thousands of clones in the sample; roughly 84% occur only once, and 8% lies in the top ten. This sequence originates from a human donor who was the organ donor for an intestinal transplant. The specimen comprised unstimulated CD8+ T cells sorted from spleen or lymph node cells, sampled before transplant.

As DNA, the CDR3 is TGTGCCAGCAGTGAAGGGACTGGGACAGGGAATTACGAGCAGTACTTC. The encoded protein is CASSEGTGTGNYEQYF. V usage is TRBV2 and J usage is TRBJ2-7, with 9 bases fitting TRBD1. J gave up 4 bases and V 1 base, and 8 bases lay outside the gene matches. Germline V CDR1 and CDR2: SNHLY, FYNNEI. This CDR3 comprises 16 residues.